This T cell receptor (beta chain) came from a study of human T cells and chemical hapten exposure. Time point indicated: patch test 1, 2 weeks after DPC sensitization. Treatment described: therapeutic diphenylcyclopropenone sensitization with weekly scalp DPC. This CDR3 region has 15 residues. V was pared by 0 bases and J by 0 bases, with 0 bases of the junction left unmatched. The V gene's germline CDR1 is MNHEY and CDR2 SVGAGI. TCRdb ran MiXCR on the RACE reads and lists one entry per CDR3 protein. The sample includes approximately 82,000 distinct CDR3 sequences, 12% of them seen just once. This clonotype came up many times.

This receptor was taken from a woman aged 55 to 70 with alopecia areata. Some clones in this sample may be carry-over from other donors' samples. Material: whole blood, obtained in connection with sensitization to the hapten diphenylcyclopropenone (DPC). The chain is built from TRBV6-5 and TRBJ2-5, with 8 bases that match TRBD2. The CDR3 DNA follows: TGTGCCAGCAGTTACTCACTAGCGGACCAAGAGACCCAGTACTTC. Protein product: CASSYSLADQETQYF.